The 30 T cell receptor beta chains in this list originate from one sample, sequenced in a study of T-cell memory formation after mild COVID-19. TCRdb reanalysed the 5' RACE reads using MiXCR and keeps one entry per CDR3 protein. The sample includes 250,000 to 300,000 distinct CDR3 sequences, around 15% of them seen just once. Sample: PBMCs or a T cell subset sorted from them (not recorded which). All receptors derive from a young man who had mild COVID-19 (a few samples of this study predate the infection). Cell type and time point are not known.

This clonotype was observed a few times. This chain uses TRBV7-2 with TRBJ2-1, with D perhaps matching TRBD2 (6 bases). With 10 bases removed from V and 7 bases from J, the gap between germline ends came to 17 bases. The CDR3 is 13 amino acids. In germline, CDR1 is SGHTA, CDR2 FQGNSA. This chain's CDR3 is CATGNWGGNEQFF. The CDR3, as DNA: TGTGCCACCGGAAACTGGGGAGGTAATGAGCAGTTCTTC.

This clonotype turned up a few times. This sequence joins TRBV12-3 or TRBV12-4 and TRBJ1-1; D remains ambiguous. This CDR3 spans 13 amino acids. V was clipped by 3 bases and J by 5 bases, with 10 bases between them. This CDR3 is CASSFPGETEAFF. In DNA, the CDR3 is TGTGCCAGCAGTTTCCCCGGGGAGACTGAAGCTTTCTTT.

CDR3 sequence (DNA): TGTGCCTGGTTCAACCTCCCACAGGGGAATGAGCAGTTCTTC. Translating it yields CAWFNLPQGNEQFF. The gene calls are TRBV30 and TRBJ2-1; 7 bases fit TRBD1. V was pared by 5 bases and J by 7 bases, with 11 bases of the junction left unmatched. The CDR3 extends over 14 amino acids. Germline V gene sequence: CDR1 GTSNPN, CDR2 SVGIG (reference sequence).

V usage is TRBV14 and J usage is TRBJ1-2; maybe TRBD1 (5 bases). This CDR3 comprises 15 residues. The V gene lost 5 bases and the J gene lost 0 bases, with 13 bases spanning the gap. Germline V lookup: CDR1 SGHDN, CDR2 FVKESK. This CDR3 is CASSRGGPSNYGYTF. CDR3 in DNA: TGTGCCAGCAGCAGGGGAGGCCCTTCTAACTATGGCTACACCTTC.

This clonotype was recorded a few times. The genes are TRBV29-1 and TRBJ1-1; 8 positions agree with TRBD1. V lost 2 bases, J lost 4 bases, and 9 bases stayed unmatched. The germline V gene has CDR1 SQVTM and CDR2 ANQGSEA. The CDR3 covers 15 residues. CDR3 residues: CSVESTRTGSTEAFF. CDR3 nucleotides: TGCAGCGTTGAATCTACCCGGACAGGGAGCACTGAAGCTTTCTTT. Full variable domain (missing parts from reference TRBV29-1 and TRBJ1-1): SAVISQKPSRDICQRGTSLTIQCQVDSQVTMMFWYRQQPGQSLTLIATANQGSEATYESGFVIDKFPISRPNLTFSTLTVSNMSPEDSSIYLCSVESTRTGSTEAFFGQGTRLTVV.

This clonotype came up a few times. The chain joins TRBV5-4 to TRBJ2-5; a possible D gene is TRBD2 (5 bases). V was shortened by 4 bases and J by 0 bases, with 13 bases between the two germline ends. The germline V gene encodes CDR1 SGHNT and CDR2 YYREEE (reference sequence). The CDR3 consists of 15 residues. The CDR3 here is CASSKEVAYQETQYF. The CDR3 nucleotides are TGTGCCAGCAGCAAGGAGGTTGCGTACCAAGAGACCCAGTACTTC.

This clonotype has more than one count but fewer than ten. The chain joins TRBV7-9 to TRBJ2-1, with TRBD2 identical over 14 bases. J gave up 0 bases and V 4 bases, and 14 bases lay outside the gene matches. The CDR3 spans 21 residues. Germline CDR1 is SEHNR and CDR2 is FQNEAQ (reference sequence). CDR3: CASSSSTTGLAGASSYNEQFF. CDR3 sequence (DNA): TGTGCCAGCAGCTCGTCTACCACGGGACTAGCGGGGGCAAGCTCCTACAATGAGCAGTTCTTC.

The rearrangement links TRBV12-3 or TRBV12-4 to TRBJ1-2, with unresolved D. Trimming removed 5 bases at V and 8 bases at J, with 12 bases between. The CDR3 sequence is 12 residues long. DNA of the CDR3: TGTGCCAGCAGTCGGAGAGGACCCGGCTACACCTTC. As protein: CASSRRGPGYTF.

CDR3 residues: CASDDSALSSYNEQFF. The CDR3 nucleotides are TGTGCCAGCGATGACAGCGCCCTAAGCTCCTACAATGAGCAGTTCTTC. V and J are TRBV6-6 and TRBJ2-1; D is perhaps TRBD1 (5 bases). CDR1 MNHNY and CDR2 SVGAGI come from the germline V gene (reference sequence). The CDR3 consists of 16 residues. V was shortened by 8 bases and J by 0 bases, with 17 bases between the two germline ends.

This clonotype was observed a few times. This rearrangement joins TRBV19 to TRBJ2-1; possibly TRBD2 for D (5 bases). The germline CDR1 and CDR2 sequences are LNHDA and SQIVND (reference sequence). Trimming removed 3 bases at V and 8 bases at J, with 8 bases between. The CDR3 contains 12 residues. Here the CDR3 DNA reads TGTGCCAGTAGTATTACGGGGTATGAGCAGTTCTTC. Its protein is CASSITGYEQFF.

This clonotype was recorded at least ten times. This chain uses TRBV7-2 with TRBJ2-4; D may match TRBD1 or TRBD2 (5 bases each). This CDR3 is 14 amino acids long. V was cut by 1 base and J by 7 bases, with 11 bases left in between. CDR1 is SGHTA, CDR2 FQGNSA, per germline. CDR3 DNA: TGTGCCAGCAGCTTAGTCTGGGGACGGAACATTCAGTACTTC. It yields the protein CASSLVWGRNIQYF.

The chain uses TRBV5-1 and TRBJ1-6, with D hard to call. The CDR3 consists of 16 residues. Deletions cut 0 bases from V and 2 bases from J, with 9 bases between. Germline V lookup: CDR1 SGHRS, CDR2 YFSETQ. This chain's CDR3 is CASSLDLNTYNSPLHF. The CDR3 region has the DNA TGCGCCAGCAGCTTGGATCTTAATACCTATAATTCACCCCTCCACTTT. Based on the CDR3 plus reference TRBV5-1 and TRBJ1-6, the full variable domain is KAGVTQTPRYLIKTRGQQVTLSCSPISGHRSVSWYQQTPGQGLQFLFEYFSETQRNKGNFPGRFSGRQFSNSRSEMNVSTLELGDSALYLCASSLDLNTYNSPLHFGNGTRLTVT.

Only a few counts were recorded for this clonotype. CDR3 sequence: CASSPSLGGHYGYTF. DNA of the CDR3: TGCGCCAGCAGCCCCTCCCTAGGGGGCCACTATGGCTACACCTTC. The chain uses TRBV5-1 and TRBJ1-2; 7 bases line up with TRBD1. The CDR3 contains 15 residues. V dropped 4 bases and J dropped 3; count of bases not matched to a gene: 9. Germline values: CDR1 SGHRS, CDR2 YFSETQ.

The chain uses TRBV6-5 and TRBJ2-2; TRBD2 matches at 7 bases. This CDR3 region has 18 residues. CDR1 and CDR2 from the germline V gene are MNHEY and SVGAGI. V gave up 0 bases and J gave up 2 bases; unmatched junction bases: 9. The DNA of the CDR3 is TGTGCCAGCAGTTACTCGAATCGAAGACTAGCAAACACCGGGGAGCTGTTTTTT. It specifies CASSYSNRRLANTGELFF.

This clonotype was found a few times. The chain has TRBV6-2 or TRBV6-3 and TRBJ2-1, with TRBD1 as a possible D gene (6 bases). Germline CDR1 is MNHEY and CDR2 is SVGEGT. V was shortened by 5 bases and J by 14 bases, with 13 bases between the two germline ends. This CDR3 spans 11 amino acids. The CDR3 coding sequence is TGTGCCAGCAGTCGCCGGGACATGGAGTTCTTC. Protein sequence: CASSRRDMEFF.

The rearrangement links TRBV29-1 to TRBJ2-3, with D perhaps given as TRBD1 or TRBD2 (5 bases each). The CDR3 totals 12 residues. Germline CDR1 SQVTM, CDR2 ANQGSEA. The V gene lost 4 bases and the J gene lost 8 bases, with 13 bases spanning the gap. This CDR3 is CSVAGLHPTQYF. The DNA for the CDR3 is TGCAGCGTTGCGGGGCTCCATCCTACGCAGTATTTT.

This clonotype appeared a few times. The chain employs TRBV20-1 and TRBJ1-5; D unclear. This CDR3 contains 15 residues. Germline lookup yields CDR1 DFQATT and CDR2 SNEGSKA (reference sequence). V lost 1 base and J 3 bases, leaving 13 bases between the germline ends. CDR3 DNA sequence: TGCAGTGCTAGAGCCCCTAACGGTTACAATCAGCCCCAGCATTTT. It is translated as CSARAPNGYNQPQHF.

This clonotype was seen at least ten times. This rearrangement joins TRBV29-1 to TRBJ2-3; D possibly corresponds to TRBD1 (5 bases). V lost 4 bases, J lost 5 bases, and 19 bases lay in between. Germline V gives CDR1 SQVTM, CDR2 ANQGSEA. The CDR3 totals 15 residues. The CDR3 region has the DNA TGCAGCGTTGGTGCCCTGATCTGGGGCGGAGATACGCAGTATTTT. Protein product: CSVGALIWGGDTQYF.

The chain has TRBV5-1 and TRBJ1-5; no reliable D call. V was cut by 1 base and J by 3 bases, with 11 bases left in between. This CDR3 region has 15 residues. The V gene's germline CDR1 is SGHRS and CDR2 YFSETQ. CDR3 nucleotide sequence: TGCGCCAGCAGCTTGATACCGGCAAACAATCAGCCCCAGCATTTT. It is translated as CASSLIPANNQPQHF.

In the case of this clonotype: It may be a read error: a sequence one base away is much more abundant. The chain couples TRBV7-3 to TRBJ2-2; D gene ambiguous. The germline CDR1 and CDR2 sequences are SGHTA and FQGTGA. The CDR3 has 13 residues. The V end was cut by 1 base, the J end by 1 base, with 1 base between. CDR3 sequence: CASSLKNTGELFF. The CDR3 nucleotides are TGTGCCAGCAGCTTAAAGAACACCGGGGAGCTGTTTTTT.

The chain uses TRBV7-8 and TRBJ2-5; no firm D call. CDR3 size: 14 residues. The germline V gene encodes CDR1 SGHVS and CDR2 FQNEAQ. With 1 base removed from V and 4 bases from J, the gap between germline ends came to 10 bases. CDR3 loop: CASSLGRNRETQYF. In DNA, the CDR3 is TGTGCCAGCAGCTTAGGACGTAACCGAGAGACCCAGTACTTC.

The chain joins TRBV10-1 to TRBJ2-1; D may match TRBD1 or TRBD2 (6 bases each). CDR3 size: 14 residues. Germline V gene sequence: CDR1 WNHNN, CDR2 SYGVQD (reference sequence). V gave up 0 bases and J gave up 7 bases, with 10 bases separating them. Here the CDR3 reads CASSESGAGNEQFF. Written as DNA, the CDR3 is TGCGCCAGCAGTGAGTCGGGGGCGGGGAATGAGCAGTTCTTC.

Only one count was recorded for this clonotype. The V and J genes are TRBV11-2 and TRBJ1-3, with TRBD1 identical over 7 bases. This CDR3 has 15 residues. Trimming at V came to 5 bases and at J to 2 bases, leaving 6 bases not matched to a gene. Germline assignment: CDR1 SGHAT and CDR2 FQNNGV. CDR3 region: CASSQIGTAGNTIYF. For the CDR3, the DNA is TGTGCCAGCAGCCAAATCGGGACAGCTGGAAACACCATATATTTT.

This clonotype has more than one count but fewer than ten. The gene calls are TRBV6-1 and TRBJ1-1; D is unclear. V was trimmed by 2 bases and J by 0 bases, leaving 13 bases between them. CDR1 is MNHNS, CDR2 SASEGT, per germline. The CDR3 contains 16 residues. For the CDR3, the DNA is TGTGCCAGCAGTGAATTGGCCAGCCCCATGAACACTGAAGCTTTCTTT. Protein: CASSELASPMNTEAFF.

The CDR3 protein is CASRTSGGPGGELFF. The CDR3, as DNA: TGCGCCAGCCGAACTAGCGGGGGGCCGGGCGGGGAGCTGTTTTTT. V usage is TRBV10-2 and J usage is TRBJ2-2; TRBD2 aligns across 12 bases. Germline V lookup: CDR1 WSHSY, CDR2 SAAADI. The CDR3 contains 15 residues. Trimming took 8 bases from V and 7 from J; bases not matched to a gene: 8.

This clonotype showed up many times. This rearrangement joins TRBV7-8 to TRBJ2-3; 7 bases are shared with TRBD2. V shed 3 bases, J shed 4 bases, and the junction held 1 base outside the gene matches. The CDR3 is 13 residues long. Per germline, CDR1 SGHVS and CDR2 FQNEAQ. The CDR3 region is CASSFAGADTQYF. CDR3 sequence (DNA): TGTGCCAGCAGCTTCGCGGGGGCAGATACGCAGTATTTT.

The chain joins TRBV11-3 to TRBJ2-3; 7 positions match TRBD1. Germline loops: CDR1 SGHNT, CDR2 YENEEA. This CDR3 comprises 15 residues. The ends lost 5 bases at V and 2 bases at J; junction bases unmatched: 7. This CDR3 is CASSIRTGYTDTQYF. The CDR3 region has the DNA TGTGCCAGCAGCATCCGGACAGGATACACAGATACGCAGTATTTT. The whole variable domain, remainder taken from reference TRBV11-3 and TRBJ2-3, is EAGVVQSPRYKIIEKKQPVAFWCNPISGHNTLYWYLQNLGQGPELLIRYENEEAVDDSQLPKDRFSAERLKGVDSTLKIQPAELGDSAVYLCASSIRTGYTDTQYFGPGTRLTVL.

The J gene is TRBJ1-2, the V gene TRBV6-5; 7 bases line up with TRBD1. J was trimmed by 4 bases and V by 5 bases; bases with no gene match: 7. The CDR3 sequence is 14 residues long. CDR1 and CDR2 from the germline V gene are MNHEY and SVGAGI. Here the CDR3 reads CASSRTGGSYGYTF. For the CDR3, the DNA is TGTGCCAGCAGTCGGACAGGAGGCAGCTATGGCTACACCTTC.

The chain recombines TRBV6-2 or TRBV6-3 with TRBJ1-4, with D possibly being TRBD1 (5 bases). V dropped 6 bases and J dropped 14 bases, with 28 bases sitting between them. Germline CDR1 MNHEY, CDR2 SVGEGT. CDR3 size: 16 residues. The CDR3 region has the DNA TGTGCCAGCAGCTTATCTACGGGGGGGACCAGGAAAAGGCTGTTTTTT. Its translation: CASSLSTGGTRKRLFF.

The chain recombines TRBV5-6 with TRBJ2-3; maybe TRBD2 (6 bases). Trimming took off 4 bases at V and 2 bases at J, with 23 bases between the two ends. Germline CDR1 reads SGHDT; CDR2 reads YYEEEE. This CDR3 is built from 18 residues. The CDR3 region has the DNA TGTGCCAGCAGCCCCCCGCTTTGGGTAGCGGAGAACACAGATACGCAGTATTTT. It yields the protein CASSPPLWVAENTDTQYF.